This TCR beta chain emerged from a study of blood T cell repertoires in COVID-19. Study background: Researchers got acute and convalescent COVID-19 samples from the United States, Italy and Spain.

Cohorts were based on clinical histories the participants reported. The CDR3 extends over 16 amino acids. Trimming pared 4 bases from V and 0 bases from J, leaving 16 bases between. From germline, CDR1 is MNHEY and CDR2 SMNVEV (reference sequence). The data were produced by immunoSEQ multiplex PCR, yet TCRdb's version contains in-frame clones alone and is incomplete. The sample yields under 500,000 clones, 75% to 90% seen once. This TCR derives from a young man who had recovered from COVID-19. The chain links TRBV27 to TRBJ2-7; D is uncertain. Sequenced material: PBMCs or T cells enriched from blood (not recorded which). The CDR3 sequence is CASSSVPGLFSYEQYF. The CDR3 bases are TGTGCCAGCAGTTCGGTCCCAGGTCTATTCTCCTACGAGCAGTACTTC.